This TCR beta chain comes out of a study of T-cell reconstitution after alpha-beta-depleted transplantation in children. A TCRbeta library incorporating unique molecular identifiers was prepared. TCRdb redid the calling of the PCR reads with MiXCR, one entry per CDR3 protein. There are about half a million distinct CDR3 sequences in the sample; roughly an eighth occur only once, and over 5.5% lies in the top ten. The receptor was derived from a human donor who donated a stem cell graft to a child with combined immunodeficiency. Sequenced here: PBMCs from the stem cell graft donor, sampled from the stem cell graft.

This CDR3 is CASSLFPPGDAANQPQHF. CDR3 nucleotides: TGTGCCAGCAGTTTATTCCCACCAGGGGACGCAGCCAATCAGCCCCAGCATTTT. The chain employs TRBV27 and TRBJ1-5; a possible D gene is TRBD1 (6 bases). The CDR3 is 18 amino acids. Germline V gene lookup returns CDR1 MNHEY and CDR2 SMNVEV (reference sequence). Trimming removed 1 base at V and 3 bases at J, with 19 bases between.